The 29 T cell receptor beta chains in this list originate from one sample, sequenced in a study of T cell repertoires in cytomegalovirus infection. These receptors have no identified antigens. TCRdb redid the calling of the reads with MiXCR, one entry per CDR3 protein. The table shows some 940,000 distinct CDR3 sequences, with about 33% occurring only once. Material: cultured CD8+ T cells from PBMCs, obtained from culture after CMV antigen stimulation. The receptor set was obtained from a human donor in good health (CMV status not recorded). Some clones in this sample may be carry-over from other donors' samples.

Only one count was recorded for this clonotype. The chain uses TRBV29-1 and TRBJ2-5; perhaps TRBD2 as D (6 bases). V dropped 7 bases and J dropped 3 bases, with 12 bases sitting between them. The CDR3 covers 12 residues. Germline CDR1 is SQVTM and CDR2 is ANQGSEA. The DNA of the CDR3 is TGCAGCGCCGAACAGCGGGAAGAGACCCAGTACTTC. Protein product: CSAEQREETQYF.

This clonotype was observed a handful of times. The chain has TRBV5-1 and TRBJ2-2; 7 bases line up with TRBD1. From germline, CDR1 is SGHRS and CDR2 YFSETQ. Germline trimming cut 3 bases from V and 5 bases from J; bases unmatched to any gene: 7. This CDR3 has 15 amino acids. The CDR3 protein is CASSSSTGITGELFF. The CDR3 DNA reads TGCGCCAGCAGCTCCTCGACAGGGATAACCGGGGAGCTGTTTTTT.

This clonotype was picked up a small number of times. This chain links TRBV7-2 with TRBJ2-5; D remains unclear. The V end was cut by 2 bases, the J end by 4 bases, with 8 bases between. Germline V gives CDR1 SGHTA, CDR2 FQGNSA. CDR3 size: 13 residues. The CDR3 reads CASSLSTVETQYF. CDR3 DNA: TGTGCCAGCAGCTTATCCACTGTAGAGACCCAGTACTTC.

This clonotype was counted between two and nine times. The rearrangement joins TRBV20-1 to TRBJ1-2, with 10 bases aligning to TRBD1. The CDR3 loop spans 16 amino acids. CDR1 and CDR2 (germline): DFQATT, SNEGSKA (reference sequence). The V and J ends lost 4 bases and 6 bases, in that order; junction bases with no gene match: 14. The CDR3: CSAILRQGARIHGYTF. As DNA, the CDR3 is TGCAGTGCTATCCTAAGACAGGGGGCGCGAATACATGGCTACACCTTC.

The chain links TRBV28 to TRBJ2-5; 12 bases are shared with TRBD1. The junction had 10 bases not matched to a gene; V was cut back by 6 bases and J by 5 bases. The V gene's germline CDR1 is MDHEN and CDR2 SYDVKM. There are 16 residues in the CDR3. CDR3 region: CASSNLGQGALETQYF. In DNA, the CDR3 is TGTGCCAGCAGCAACTTGGGACAGGGGGCTTTGGAGACCCAGTACTTC. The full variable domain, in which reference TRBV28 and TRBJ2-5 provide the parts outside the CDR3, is DVKVTQSSRYLVKRTGEKVFLECVQDMDHENMFWYRQDPGLGLRLIYFSYDVKMKEKGDIPEGYSVSREKKERFSLILESASTNQTSMYLCASSNLGQGALETQYFGPGTRLLVL.

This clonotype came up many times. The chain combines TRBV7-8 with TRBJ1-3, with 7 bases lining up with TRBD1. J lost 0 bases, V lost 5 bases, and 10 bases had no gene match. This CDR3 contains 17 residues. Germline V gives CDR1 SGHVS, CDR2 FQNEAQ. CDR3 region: CASSARDRDRSGNTIYF. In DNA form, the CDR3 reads TGTGCCAGCAGCGCACGGGACAGAGATCGCTCTGGAAACACCATATATTTT.

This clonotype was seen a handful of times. CDR3 sequence reads: CASSYRQTITGELFF. The CDR3 DNA sequence: TGTGCCAGCAGTTACCGGCAGACAATCACCGGGGAGCTGTTTTTT. This chain uses TRBV6-2 or TRBV6-3 with TRBJ2-2; no firm D call. Germline CDR1 MNHEY, CDR2 SVGEGT. CDR3 length: 15 residues. The V end was cut by 2 bases, the J end by 4 bases, with 11 bases between.

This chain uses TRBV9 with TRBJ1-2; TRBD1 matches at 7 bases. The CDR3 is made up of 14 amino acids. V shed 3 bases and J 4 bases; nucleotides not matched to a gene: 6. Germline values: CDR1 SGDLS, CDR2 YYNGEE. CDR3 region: CASSANRGSYGYTF. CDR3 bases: TGTGCCAGCAGCGCGAACAGGGGTAGCTATGGCTACACCTTC.

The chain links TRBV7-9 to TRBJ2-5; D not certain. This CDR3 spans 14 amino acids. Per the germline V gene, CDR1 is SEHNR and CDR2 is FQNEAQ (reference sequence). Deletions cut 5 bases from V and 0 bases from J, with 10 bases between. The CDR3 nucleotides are TGTGCCAGCAGCGAGACACAGTACCAAGAGACCCAGTACTTC. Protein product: CASSETQYQETQYF.

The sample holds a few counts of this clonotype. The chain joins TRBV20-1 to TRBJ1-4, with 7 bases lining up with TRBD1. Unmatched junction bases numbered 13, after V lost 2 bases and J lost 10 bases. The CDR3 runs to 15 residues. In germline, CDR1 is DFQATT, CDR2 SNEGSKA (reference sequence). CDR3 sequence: CSARLTGAAHGKLFF. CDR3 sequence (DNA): TGCAGTGCTAGATTAACAGGGGCGGCACACGGAAAACTGTTTTTT.

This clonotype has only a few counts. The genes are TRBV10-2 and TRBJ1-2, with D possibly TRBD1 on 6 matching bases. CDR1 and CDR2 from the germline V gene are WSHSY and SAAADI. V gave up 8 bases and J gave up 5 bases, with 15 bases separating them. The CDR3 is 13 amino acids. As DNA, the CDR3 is TGCGCCAGCGTCTCGGGGCAGGGGTATGGCTACACCTTC. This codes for CASVSGQGYGYTF.

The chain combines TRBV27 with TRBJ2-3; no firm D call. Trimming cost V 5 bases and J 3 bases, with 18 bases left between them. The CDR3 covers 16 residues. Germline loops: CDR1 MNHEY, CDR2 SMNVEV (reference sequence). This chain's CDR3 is CASSLREALKTDTQYF. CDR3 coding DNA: TGTGCCAGCAGTCTTCGCGAGGCGCTTAAAACAGATACGCAGTATTTT.

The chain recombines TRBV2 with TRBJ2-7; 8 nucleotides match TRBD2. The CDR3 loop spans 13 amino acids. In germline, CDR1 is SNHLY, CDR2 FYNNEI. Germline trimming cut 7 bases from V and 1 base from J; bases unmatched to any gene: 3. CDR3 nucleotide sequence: TGTGCCAGCATCGGCGGGGGGTCCTACGAGCAGTACTTC. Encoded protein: CASIGGGSYEQYF. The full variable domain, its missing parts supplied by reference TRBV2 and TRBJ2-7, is EPEVTQTPSHQVTQMGQEVILRCVPISNHLYFYWYRQILGQKVEFLVSFYNNEISEKSEIFDDQFSVERPDGSNFTLKIRSTKLEDSAMYFCASIGGGSYEQYFGPGTRLTVT.

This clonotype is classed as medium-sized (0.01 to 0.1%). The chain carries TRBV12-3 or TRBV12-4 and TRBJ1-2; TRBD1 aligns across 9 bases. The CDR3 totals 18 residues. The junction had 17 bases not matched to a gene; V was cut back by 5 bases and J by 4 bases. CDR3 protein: CASSRRTGASDMRYGYTF. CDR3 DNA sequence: TGTGCCAGCAGTCGGCGGACAGGGGCCTCTGATATGCGCTATGGCTACACCTTC.

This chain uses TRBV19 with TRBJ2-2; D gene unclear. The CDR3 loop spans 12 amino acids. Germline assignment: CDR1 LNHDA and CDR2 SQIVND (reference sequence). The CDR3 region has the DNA TGTGCGGGGATCGCGAACACCGGGGAGCTGTTTTTT. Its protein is CAGIANTGELFF.

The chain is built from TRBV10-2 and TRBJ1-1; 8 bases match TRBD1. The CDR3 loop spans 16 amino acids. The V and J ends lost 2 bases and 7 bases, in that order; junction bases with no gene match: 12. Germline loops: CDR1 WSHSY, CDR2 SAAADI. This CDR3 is CASSEPDRAVSIEAFF. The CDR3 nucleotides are TGCGCCAGCAGTGAGCCGGACAGGGCGGTGTCCATTGAAGCTTTCTTT.

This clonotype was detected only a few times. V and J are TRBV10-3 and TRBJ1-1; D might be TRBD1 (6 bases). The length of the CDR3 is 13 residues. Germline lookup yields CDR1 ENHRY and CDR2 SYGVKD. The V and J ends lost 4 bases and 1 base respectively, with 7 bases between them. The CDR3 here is CAISGDKNTEAFF. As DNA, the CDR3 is TGTGCCATCAGTGGGGACAAGAACACTGAAGCTTTCTTT.

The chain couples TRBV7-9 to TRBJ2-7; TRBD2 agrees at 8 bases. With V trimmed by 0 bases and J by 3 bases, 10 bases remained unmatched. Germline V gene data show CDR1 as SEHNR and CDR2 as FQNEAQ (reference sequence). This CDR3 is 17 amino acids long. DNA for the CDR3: TGTGCCAGCAGCTTAGCCCGAGGACTAGCCCCCTACTACGAGCAGTACTTC. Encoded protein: CASSLARGLAPYYEQYF.

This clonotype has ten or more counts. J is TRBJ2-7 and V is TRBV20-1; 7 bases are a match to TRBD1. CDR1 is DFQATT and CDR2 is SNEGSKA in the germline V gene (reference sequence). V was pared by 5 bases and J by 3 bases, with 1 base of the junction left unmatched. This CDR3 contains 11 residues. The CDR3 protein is CSAGDSYEQYV. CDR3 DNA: TGCAGTGCTGGGGACAGCTACGAGCAGTACGTC.

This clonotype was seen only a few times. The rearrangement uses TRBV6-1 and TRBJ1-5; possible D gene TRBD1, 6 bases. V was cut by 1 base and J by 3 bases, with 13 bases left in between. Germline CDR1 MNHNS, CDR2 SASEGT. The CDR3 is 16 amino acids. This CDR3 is CASSEVPGANNQPQHF. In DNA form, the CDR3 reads TGTGCCAGCAGTGAAGTGCCAGGGGCAAACAATCAGCCCCAGCATTTT.

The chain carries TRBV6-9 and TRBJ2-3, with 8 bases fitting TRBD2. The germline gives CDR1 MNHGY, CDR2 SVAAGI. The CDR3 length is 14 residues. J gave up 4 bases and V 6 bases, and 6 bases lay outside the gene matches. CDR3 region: CASSRGGDPDTQYF. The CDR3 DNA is TGTGCCAGCAGCCGGGGGGGGGACCCAGATACGCAGTATTTT.

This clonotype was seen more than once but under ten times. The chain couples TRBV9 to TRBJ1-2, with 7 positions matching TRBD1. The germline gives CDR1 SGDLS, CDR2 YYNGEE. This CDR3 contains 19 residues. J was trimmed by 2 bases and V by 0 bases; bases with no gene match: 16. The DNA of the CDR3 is TGTGCCAGCAGCGTAGCGAGGGGGCCCCCCGGGAGCAGCAACTATGGCTACACCTTC. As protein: CASSVARGPPGSSNYGYTF.

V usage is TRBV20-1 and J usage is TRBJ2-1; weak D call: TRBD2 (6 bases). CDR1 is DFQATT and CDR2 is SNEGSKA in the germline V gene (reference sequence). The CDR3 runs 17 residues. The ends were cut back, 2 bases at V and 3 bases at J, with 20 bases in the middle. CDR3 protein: CSARSSSAGTFYNEQFF. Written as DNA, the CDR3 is TGCAGTGCTAGATCGTCCTCGGCCGGGACTTTCTACAATGAGCAGTTCTTC.

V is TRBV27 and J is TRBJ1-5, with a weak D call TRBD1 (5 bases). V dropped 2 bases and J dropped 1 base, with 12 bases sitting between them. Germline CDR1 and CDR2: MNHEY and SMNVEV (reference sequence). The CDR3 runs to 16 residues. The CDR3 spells CASSLGGVRSNQPQHF. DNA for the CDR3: TGTGCCAGCAGTTTAGGGGGGGTTCGGAGCAATCAGCCCCAGCATTTT.

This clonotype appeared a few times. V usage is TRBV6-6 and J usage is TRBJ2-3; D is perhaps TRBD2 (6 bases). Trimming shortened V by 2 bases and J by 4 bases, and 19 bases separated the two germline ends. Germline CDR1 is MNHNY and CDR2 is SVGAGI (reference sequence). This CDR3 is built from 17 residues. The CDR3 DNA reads TGTGCCAGCAGTTACGGGGCGGACTATTTTCGGGCAGATACGCAGTATTTT. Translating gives CASSYGADYFRADTQYF.

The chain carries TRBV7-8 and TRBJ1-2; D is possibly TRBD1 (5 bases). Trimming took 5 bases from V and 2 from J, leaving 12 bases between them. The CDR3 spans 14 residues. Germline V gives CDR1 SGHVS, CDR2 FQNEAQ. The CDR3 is CASSQRGLNYGYTF. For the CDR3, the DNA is TGTGCCAGCAGCCAGAGGGGCCTCAACTATGGCTACACCTTC. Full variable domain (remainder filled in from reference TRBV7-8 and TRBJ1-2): GAGVSQSPRYKVAKRGQDVALRCDPISGHVSLFWYQQALGQGPEFLTYFQNEAQLDKSGLPSDRFFAERPEGSVSTLKIQRTQQEDSAVYLCASSQRGLNYGYTFGSGTRLTVV.

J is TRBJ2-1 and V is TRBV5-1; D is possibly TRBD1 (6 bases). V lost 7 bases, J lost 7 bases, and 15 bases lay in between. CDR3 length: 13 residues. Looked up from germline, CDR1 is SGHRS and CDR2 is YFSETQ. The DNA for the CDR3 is TGCGCCAGCGGGGATGGGGGCCTTAATGAGCAGTTCTTC. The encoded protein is CASGDGGLNEQFF.

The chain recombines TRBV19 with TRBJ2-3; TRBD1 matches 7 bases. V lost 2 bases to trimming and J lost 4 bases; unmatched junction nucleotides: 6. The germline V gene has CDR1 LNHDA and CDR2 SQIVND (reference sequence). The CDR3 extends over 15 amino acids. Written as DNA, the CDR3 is TGTGCCAGTAGTATACGCGACAGGGCATCAGATACGCAGTATTTT. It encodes CASSIRDRASDTQYF.

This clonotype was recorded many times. The CDR3 DNA sequence: TGTGCCAGCAGCACACAGGGGTATAGCAATCAGCCCCAGCATTTT. This gives the protein CASSTQGYSNQPQHF. The V gene is TRBV7-2, the J gene TRBJ1-5, with 7 bases fitting TRBD1. Germline CDR1 reads SGHTA; CDR2 reads FQGNSA. The CDR3 totals 15 residues. J lost 0 bases, V lost 5 bases, and 4 bases had no gene match.